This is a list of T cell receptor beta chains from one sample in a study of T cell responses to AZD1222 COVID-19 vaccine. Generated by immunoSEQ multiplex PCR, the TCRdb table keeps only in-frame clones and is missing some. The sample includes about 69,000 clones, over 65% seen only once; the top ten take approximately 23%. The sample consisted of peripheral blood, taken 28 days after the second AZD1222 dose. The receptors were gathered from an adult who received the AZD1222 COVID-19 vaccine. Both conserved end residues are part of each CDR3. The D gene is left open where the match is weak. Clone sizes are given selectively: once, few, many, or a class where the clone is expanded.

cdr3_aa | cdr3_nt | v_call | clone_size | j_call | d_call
CASESSGAGNEQFF | TGCGCCAGCGAATCGAGTGGGGCGGGCAATGAGCAGTTCTTC | TRBV5-1 | . | TRBJ2-1 | .
CASRLARQGFINEQYF | TGTGCAAGTCGCTTAGCGCGACAGGGTTTTATCAACGAGCAGTACTTC | TRBV12-2 | . | TRBJ2-7 | .
CASSEGLAGIHEQYF | TGCGCCAGCAGCGAGGGACTAGCGGGAATCCACGAGCAGTACTTC | TRBV5-1 | many | TRBJ2-7 | TRBD2
CASSGGLSSNEKLFF | TGTGCCAGCAGCGGAGGACTGTCCTCAAATGAAAAACTGTTTTTT | TRBV7-6 | . | TRBJ1-4 | .
CASSLTGHRNTEAFF | TGTGCCAGCAGCTTAACGGGACATCGGAACACTGAAGCTTTCTTT | TRBV7-9 | . | TRBJ1-1 | .
CASSLRGSGGNQPQHF | TGTGCCAGCAGCTTACGGGGCTCAGGAGGCAATCAGCCCCAGCATTTT | TRBV7-9 | . | TRBJ1-5 | .
CASSRLTSGITEAFF | TGCGCCAGCAGCCGCCTGACCTCTGGGATCACTGAAGCTTTCTTT | TRBV5-1 | once | TRBJ1-1 | .
CASTYLFGWNTEAFF | TGTGCCAGCACCTACCTCTTTGGGTGGAACACTGAAGCTTTCTTT | TRBV7-2 | once | TRBJ1-1 | .
CASSWAGDLGYEQYF | TGTGCCAGCAGCTGGGCGGGAGATCTTGGCTACGAGCAGTACTTC | TRBV7-9 | . | TRBJ2-7 | TRBD2
CASGETQYF | TGTGCCAGCGGGGAGACCCAGTACTTC | TRBV9 | . | TRBJ2-5 | .
CASSQDFSTQTQYF | TGCGCCAGCAGCCAAGATTTTAGCACCCAGACCCAGTACTTC | TRBV4-1 | . | TRBJ2-5 | .
CASSTTLNNEQFF | TGTGCCAGCAGCACAACTTTAAACAATGAGCAGTTCTTC | TRBV12-3/TRBV12-4 | . | TRBJ2-1 | .
CASSLNGANQPQHF | TGTGCCAGCAGCTTAAATGGGGCCAATCAGCCCCAGCATTTT | TRBV7-2 | . | TRBJ1-5 | .
CASSSDGDYGYTF | TGCGCCAGCAGCTCGGACGGGGATTATGGCTACACCTTC | TRBV5-1 | . | TRBJ1-2 | .
CASSLAGTGSKYF | TGTGCCAGCAGCTTGGCTGGGACAGGGAGCAAGTACTTC | TRBV7-8 | few | TRBJ2-7 | TRBD1
CASSPGTGVSYEQYF | TGTGCCAGTAGTCCCGGGACAGGGGTCTCCTACGAGCAGTACTTC | TRBV19 | . | TRBJ2-7 | TRBD1
CASSEGWGGDEKLFF | TGTGCCAGCAGTGAAGGGTGGGGCGGGGACGAAAAACTGTTTTTT | TRBV6-1 | . | TRBJ1-4 | .
CASSSTGTSNTIYF | TGTGCCAGCAGTTCCACAGGGACCTCAAACACCATATATTTT | TRBV6-5 | . | TRBJ1-3 | .
CASSVGTSGSSTDTQYF | TGTGCCAGCAGCGTCGGGACTAGCGGGAGTAGCACAGATACGCAGTATTTT | TRBV9 | once | TRBJ2-3 | TRBD2
CASSPQGRGTEAFF | TGTGCCAGCAGTCCTCAAGGGAGAGGAACTGAAGCTTTCTTT | TRBV25-1 | . | TRBJ1-1 | .
CASSLTGGLATGELFF | TGTGCCAGCAGCTTAACAGGGGGCCTCGCCACCGGGGAGCTGTTTTTT | TRBV7-3 | . | TRBJ2-2 | TRBD1
CASSFGGGTEAFF | TGTGCCAGCAGTTTCGGGGGGGGGACTGAAGCTTTCTTT | TRBV12-3/TRBV12-4 | . | TRBJ1-1 | .
CASSQDNGRNYGYTF | TGTGCCAGCAGCCAAGATAACGGTAGAAACTATGGCTACACCTTC | TRBV4-2 | . | TRBJ1-2 | .
CASSPTTYEQYF | TGTGCCAGCAGTCCCACCACCTACGAGCAGTACTTC | TRBV6-5 | . | TRBJ2-7 | .
CASSPQGYEQYF | TGTGCCAGCAGTCCACAGGGTTACGAGCAGTACTTC | TRBV12-3/TRBV12-4 | . | TRBJ2-7 | .
CASSPQGGSDTQYF | TGTGCCAGCAGTCCCCAGGGGGGCTCAGATACGCAGTATTTT | TRBV11-2 | . | TRBJ2-3 | .
CAISESERAGYTF | TGTGCCATCAGTGAGTCCGAAAGGGCTGGCTACACCTTC | TRBV10-3 | once | TRBJ1-2 | .
CAWSVRTGRTDTQYF | TGTGCCTGGAGTGTACGTACAGGGCGCACAGATACGCAGTATTTT | TRBV30 | once | TRBJ2-3 | .
CATRKGGQRLNEQFF | TGTGCCACCCGAAAAGGGGGGCAGAGGCTCAATGAGCAGTTCTTC | TRBV7-2 | . | TRBJ2-1 | .
CASSELQAIGSQHF | TGTGCCAGCAGTGAACTACAGGCCATCGGGTCCCAGCATTTT | TRBV2 | . | TRBJ1-5 | .
CASSLPGGEQYF | TGTGCCAGCAGCTTACCTGGGGGTGAGCAGTACTTC | TRBV7-2 | . | TRBJ2-7 | .
CASRPRTGGRGYF | TGTGCCAGCAGACCAAGGACAGGGGGGAGGGGGTACTTC | TRBV12-3/TRBV12-4 | . | TRBJ2-7 | TRBD1
CASTTAYEQYF | TGTGCCAGCACAACAGCCTACGAGCAGTACTTC | TRBV2 | . | TRBJ2-7 | .
CASSWGGPTEAFF | TGTGCCAGCAGTTGGGGGGGGCCCACTGAAGCTTTCTTT | TRBV12-3/TRBV12-4 | . | TRBJ1-1 | .
CASSVGSGGTEAFF | TGCGCCAGCAGCGTGGGATCAGGGGGGACTGAAGCTTTCTTT | TRBV5-1 | . | TRBJ1-1 | TRBD1
CASSAHGTSGRATYEQYF | TGTGCCAGCAGCGCCCACGGGACTAGCGGGAGGGCAACCTACGAGCAGTACTTC | TRBV9 | . | TRBJ2-7 | TRBD2
CASSPGLAGNTQYF | TGTGCCAGCAGCCCGGGACTAGCGGGGAATACGCAGTATTTT | TRBV2 | . | TRBJ2-3 | TRBD2
CASIAGQGHTGELFF | TGTGCCAGCATCGCGGGACAGGGTCACACCGGGGAGCTGTTTTTT | TRBV6-5 | . | TRBJ2-2 | TRBD1
CASSEQGHEQYF | TGTGCCAGCAGTGAACAGGGCCACGAGCAGTACTTC | TRBV6-1 | . | TRBJ2-7 | .
CSVEDQGNSGNTIYF | TGCAGCGTTGAAGACCAGGGGAACTCTGGAAACACCATATATTTT | TRBV29-1 | once | TRBJ1-3 | .
CAWSVPPSGGPGTYEQYF | TGTGCCTGGAGTGTACCGCCTAGCGGGGGGCCTGGAACCTACGAGCAGTACTTC | TRBV30 | . | TRBJ2-7 | TRBD2
CASSLLGEGTQYF | TGTGCCAGCTCCCTTCTGGGCGAGGGGACCCAGTACTTC | TRBV18 | . | TRBJ2-5 | .
CASSLVPPGEQYF | TGTGCCAGCAGCTTAGTCCCTCCGGGCGAGCAGTACTTC | TRBV7-6 | . | TRBJ2-7 | .
CSVNLATGELFF | TGCAGCGTTAACCTAGCGACCGGGGAGCTGTTTTTT | TRBV29-1 | . | TRBJ2-2 | .
CASSPLLGRTRTEAFF | TGTGCCAGCTCACCACTCTTGGGAAGGACACGCACTGAAGCTTTCTTT | TRBV18 | . | TRBJ1-1 | .
CASSLPGPSSGNTIYF | TGTGCCAGCAGCCTACCGGGACCGAGCTCTGGAAACACCATATATTTT | TRBV5-6 | few | TRBJ1-3 | .
CASSPPATAYNEQFF | TGTGCCAGCAGCCCCCCCGCGACGGCGTACAATGAGCAGTTCTTC | TRBV9 | . | TRBJ2-1 | .
CASSQRIAEGTGELFF | TGTGCCAGCAGCCAGCGGATAGCGGAGGGTACCGGGGAGCTGTTTTTT | TRBV3-1/TRBV3-2 | . | TRBJ2-2 | .
CASSLFGVAVGTQYF | TGTGCCAGCAGCTTATTTGGGGTAGCGGTGGGGACGCAGTATTTT | TRBV7-9 | . | TRBJ2-3 | .
CASSLVAGRNTIYF | TGTGCCAGCAGCTTAGTGGCAGGGCGAAACACCATATATTTT | TRBV7-9 | . | TRBJ1-3 | .
CASSLPSRSEQFF | TGTGCCAGCAGCTTACCTAGCCGGAGTGAGCAGTTCTTC | TRBV5-6 | . | TRBJ2-1 | .
CASSQWGGEQFF | TGTGCCAGCAGCCAATGGGGGGGTGAGCAGTTCTTC | TRBV7-3 | . | TRBJ2-1 | TRBD2
CASSYDSSYNEQFF | TGTGCCAGCAGTTACGATAGCTCCTACAATGAGCAGTTCTTC | TRBV6-5 | . | TRBJ2-1 | .